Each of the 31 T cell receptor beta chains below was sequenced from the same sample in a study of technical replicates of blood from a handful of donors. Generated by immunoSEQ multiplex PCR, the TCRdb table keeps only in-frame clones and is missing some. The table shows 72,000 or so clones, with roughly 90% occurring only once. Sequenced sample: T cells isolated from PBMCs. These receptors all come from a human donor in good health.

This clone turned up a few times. The CDR3 nucleotides read TGTGCCAGCAGTTTACACAGGGCCAAAAGAGCTTTCTTT. Translation: CASSLHRAKRAFF. The rearrangement joins TRBV28 to TRBJ1-1; D perhaps matches TRBD1 (6 bases). This CDR3 region has 13 residues. Trimming pared 2 bases from V and 10 bases from J, leaving 14 bases between. The germline V gene encodes CDR1 MDHEN and CDR2 SYDVKM.

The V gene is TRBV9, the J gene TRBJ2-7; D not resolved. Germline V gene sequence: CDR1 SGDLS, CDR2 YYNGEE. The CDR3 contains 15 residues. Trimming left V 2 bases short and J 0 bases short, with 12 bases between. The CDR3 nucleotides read TGTGCCAGCAGCGTCAGTACAGCTTTCTCCTACGAGCAGTACTTC. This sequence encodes CASSVSTAFSYEQYF.

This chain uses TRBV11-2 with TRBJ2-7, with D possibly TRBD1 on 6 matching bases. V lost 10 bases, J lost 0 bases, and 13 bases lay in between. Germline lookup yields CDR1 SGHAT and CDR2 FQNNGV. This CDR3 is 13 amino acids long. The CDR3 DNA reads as TGTGCCATTGAGGGGGAAATCTCCTACGAGCAGTACTTC. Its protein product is CAIEGEISYEQYF.

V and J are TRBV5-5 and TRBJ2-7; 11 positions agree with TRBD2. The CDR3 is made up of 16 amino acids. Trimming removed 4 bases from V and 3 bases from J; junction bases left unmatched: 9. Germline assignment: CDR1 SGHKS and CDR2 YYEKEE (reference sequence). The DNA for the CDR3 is TGTGCCAGCAGCCCAACCGGGACTAGCGGAATCTACGAGCAGTACTTC. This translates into CASSPTGTSGIYEQYF.

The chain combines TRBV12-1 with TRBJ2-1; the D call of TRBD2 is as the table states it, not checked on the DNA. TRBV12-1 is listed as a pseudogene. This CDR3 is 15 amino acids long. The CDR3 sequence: CASTPPAPSTDEQFF. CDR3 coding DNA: TGTGCCAGCACCCCTCCCGCACCCTCTACGGATGAGCAGTTCTTC.

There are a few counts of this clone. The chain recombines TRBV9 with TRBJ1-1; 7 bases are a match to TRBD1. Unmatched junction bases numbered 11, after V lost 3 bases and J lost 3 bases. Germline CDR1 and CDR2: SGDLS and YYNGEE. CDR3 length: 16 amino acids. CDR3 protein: CASSADDRAVDTEAFF. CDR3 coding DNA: TGTGCCAGCAGCGCAGATGACAGGGCGGTTGACACTGAAGCTTTCTTT.

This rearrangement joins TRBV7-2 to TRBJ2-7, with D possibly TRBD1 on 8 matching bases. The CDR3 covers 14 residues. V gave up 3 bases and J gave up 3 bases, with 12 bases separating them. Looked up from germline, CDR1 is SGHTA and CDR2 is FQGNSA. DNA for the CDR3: TGTGCCAGCAGCTTGGACAGGGAGGGCTACGAGCAGTACTTC. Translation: CASSLDREGYEQYF.

CDR3 in amino acids: CASSLEAGADEQYF. DNA of the CDR3: TGTGCCAGCAGCTTAGAAGCGGGAGCCGACGAGCAGTACTTC. The V gene is TRBV7-6, the J gene TRBJ2-7; 8 bases are shared with TRBD2. Trimming removed 1 base from V and 5 bases from J; junction bases left unmatched: 4. This CDR3 region has 14 residues. Germline CDR1 is SGHVS and CDR2 is FNYEAQ.

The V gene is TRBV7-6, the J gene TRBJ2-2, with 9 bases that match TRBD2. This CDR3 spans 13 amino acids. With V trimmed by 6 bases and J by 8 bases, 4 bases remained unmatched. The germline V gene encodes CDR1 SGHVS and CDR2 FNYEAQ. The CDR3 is CASRRLAVGELFF. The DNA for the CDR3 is TGTGCCAGCAGGCGACTAGCGGTGGGGGAGCTGTTTTTT.

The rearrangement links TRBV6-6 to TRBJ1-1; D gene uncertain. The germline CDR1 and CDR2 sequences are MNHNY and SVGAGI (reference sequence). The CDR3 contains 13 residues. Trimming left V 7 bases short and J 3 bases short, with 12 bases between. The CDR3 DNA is TGTGCCAGCACCGACGGAGCGGACACTGAAGCTTTCTTT. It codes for CASTDGADTEAFF.

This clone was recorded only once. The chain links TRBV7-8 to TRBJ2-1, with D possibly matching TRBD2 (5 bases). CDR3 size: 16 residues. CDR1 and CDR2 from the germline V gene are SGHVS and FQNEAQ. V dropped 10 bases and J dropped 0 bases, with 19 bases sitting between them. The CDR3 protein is CATSVERWGSYNEQFF. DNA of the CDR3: TGTGCCACTTCCGTTGAGCGGTGGGGCTCCTACAATGAGCAGTTCTTC.

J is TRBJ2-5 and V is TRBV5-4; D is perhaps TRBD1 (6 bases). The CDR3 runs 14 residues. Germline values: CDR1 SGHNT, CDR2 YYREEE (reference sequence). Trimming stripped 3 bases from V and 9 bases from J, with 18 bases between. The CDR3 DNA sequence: TGTGCCAGCAGCTCTACACAGGGTAAGGACGCCCAGTACTTC. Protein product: CASSSTQGKDAQYF.

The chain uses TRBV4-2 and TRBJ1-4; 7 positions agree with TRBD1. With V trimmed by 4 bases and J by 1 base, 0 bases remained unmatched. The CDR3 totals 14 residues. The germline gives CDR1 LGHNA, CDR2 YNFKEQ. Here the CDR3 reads CASSPGGTNEKLFF. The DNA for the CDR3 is TGTGCCAGCAGCCCAGGGGGAACTAATGAAAAACTGTTTTTT.

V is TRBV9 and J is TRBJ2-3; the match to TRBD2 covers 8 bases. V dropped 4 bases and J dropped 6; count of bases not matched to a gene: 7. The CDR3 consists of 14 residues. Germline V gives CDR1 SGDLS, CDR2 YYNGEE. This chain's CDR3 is CASSYGLAGDTQYF. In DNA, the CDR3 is TGTGCCAGCAGCTACGGACTAGCCGGGGATACGCAGTATTTT.

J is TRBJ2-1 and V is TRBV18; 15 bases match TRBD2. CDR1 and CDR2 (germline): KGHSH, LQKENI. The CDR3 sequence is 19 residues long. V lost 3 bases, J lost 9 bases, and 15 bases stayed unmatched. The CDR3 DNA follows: TGTGCCAGCTCACCTCCGGGTCCAGGACTAGCGGGAGGGCCAGGTGAGCAGTTCTTC. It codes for CASSPPGPGLAGGPGEQFF.

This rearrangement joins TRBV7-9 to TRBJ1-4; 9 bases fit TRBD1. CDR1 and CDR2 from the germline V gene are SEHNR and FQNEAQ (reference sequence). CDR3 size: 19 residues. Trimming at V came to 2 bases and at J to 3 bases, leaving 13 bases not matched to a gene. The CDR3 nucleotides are TGTGCCAGCAGCTTACTAGTATTGGGACAGGGTCAGGCTAATGAAAAACTGTTTTTT. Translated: CASSLLVLGQGQANEKLFF.

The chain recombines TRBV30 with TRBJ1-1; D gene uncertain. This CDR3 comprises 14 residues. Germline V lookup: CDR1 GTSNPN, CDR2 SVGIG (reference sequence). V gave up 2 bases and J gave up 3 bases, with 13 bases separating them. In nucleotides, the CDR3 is TGTGCCTGGAGTCCGGGAGTTCAGGACACTGAAGCTTTCTTT. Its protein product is CAWSPGVQDTEAFF.

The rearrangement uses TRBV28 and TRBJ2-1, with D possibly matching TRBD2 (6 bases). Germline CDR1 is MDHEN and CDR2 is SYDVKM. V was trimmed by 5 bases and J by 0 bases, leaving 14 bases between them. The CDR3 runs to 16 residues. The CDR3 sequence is CASSPTDGSSYNEQFF. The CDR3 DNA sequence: TGTGCCAGCAGTCCGACGGACGGGAGCTCCTACAATGAGCAGTTCTTC. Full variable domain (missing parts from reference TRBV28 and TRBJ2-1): DVKVTQSSRYLVKRTGEKVFLECVQDMDHENMFWYRQDPGLGLRLIYFSYDVKMKEKGDIPEGYSVSREKKERFSLILESASTNQTSMYLCASSPTDGSSYNEQFFGPGTRLTVL.

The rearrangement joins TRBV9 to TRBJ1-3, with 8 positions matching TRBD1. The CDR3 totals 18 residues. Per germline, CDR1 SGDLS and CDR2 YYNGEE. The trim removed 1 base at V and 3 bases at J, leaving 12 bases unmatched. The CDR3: CASSVKDHGQGGGNTIYF. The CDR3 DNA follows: TGTGCCAGCAGCGTAAAAGACCATGGACAGGGCGGTGGAAACACCATATATTTT. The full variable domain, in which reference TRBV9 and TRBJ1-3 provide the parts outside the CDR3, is DSGVTQTPKHLITATGQRVTLRCSPRSGDLSVYWYQQSLDQGLQFLIQYYNGEERAKGNILERFSAQQFPDLHSELNLSSLELGDSALYFCASSVKDHGQGGGNTIYFGEGSWLTVV.

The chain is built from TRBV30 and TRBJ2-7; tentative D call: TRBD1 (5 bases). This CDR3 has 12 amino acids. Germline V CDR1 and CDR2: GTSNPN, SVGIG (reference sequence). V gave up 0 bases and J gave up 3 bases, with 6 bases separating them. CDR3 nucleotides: TGTGCCTGGAGTGTGACAGACTACGAGCAGTACTTC. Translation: CAWSVTDYEQYF.

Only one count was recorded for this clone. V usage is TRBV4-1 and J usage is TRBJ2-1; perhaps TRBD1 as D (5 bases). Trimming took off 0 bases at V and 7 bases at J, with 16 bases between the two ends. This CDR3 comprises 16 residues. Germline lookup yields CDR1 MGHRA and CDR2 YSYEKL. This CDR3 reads CASSQESVAPGNEQFF. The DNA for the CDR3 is TGCGCCAGCAGCCAAGAATCGGTAGCCCCAGGGAATGAGCAGTTCTTC.

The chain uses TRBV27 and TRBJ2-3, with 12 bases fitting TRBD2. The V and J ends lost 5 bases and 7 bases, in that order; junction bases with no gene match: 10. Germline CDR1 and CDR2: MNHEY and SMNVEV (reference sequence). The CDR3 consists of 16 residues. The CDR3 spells CASSPNLAGGSNTQYF. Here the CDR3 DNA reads TGTGCCAGCAGTCCGAATCTAGCGGGAGGGTCTAATACGCAGTATTTT.

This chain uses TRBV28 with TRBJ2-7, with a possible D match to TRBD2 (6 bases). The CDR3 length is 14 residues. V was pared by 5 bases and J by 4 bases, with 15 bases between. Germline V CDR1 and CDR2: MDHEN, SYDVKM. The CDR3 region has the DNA TGTGCCAGCAGTGCTGCCGGGAGAGGGTACGAGCAGTACTTC. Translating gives CASSAAGRGYEQYF.

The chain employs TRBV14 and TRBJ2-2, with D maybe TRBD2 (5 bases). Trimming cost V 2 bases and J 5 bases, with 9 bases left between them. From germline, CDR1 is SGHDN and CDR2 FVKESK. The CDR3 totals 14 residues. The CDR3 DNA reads TGTGCCAGCAGCCAACGGCTAGCTACCGGGGAGCTGTTTTTT. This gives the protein CASSQRLATGELFF.

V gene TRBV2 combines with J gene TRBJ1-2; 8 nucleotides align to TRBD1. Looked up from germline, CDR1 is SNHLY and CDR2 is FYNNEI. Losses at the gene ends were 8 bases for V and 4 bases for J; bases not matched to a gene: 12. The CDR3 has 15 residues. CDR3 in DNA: TGTGCCAGCGGTTATTCGCAGGACAGGGCCTATGGCTACACCTTC. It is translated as CASGYSQDRAYGYTF. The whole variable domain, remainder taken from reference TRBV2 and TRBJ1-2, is EPEVTQTPSHQVTQMGQEVILRCVPISNHLYFYWYRQILGQKVEFLVSFYNNEISEKSEIFDDQFSVERPDGSNFTLKIRSTKLEDSAMYFCASGYSQDRAYGYTFGSGTRLTVV.

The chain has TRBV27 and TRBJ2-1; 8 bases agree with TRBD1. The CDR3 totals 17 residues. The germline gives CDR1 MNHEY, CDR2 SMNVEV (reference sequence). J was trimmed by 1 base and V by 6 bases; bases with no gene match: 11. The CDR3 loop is CASSQRPQGASYNEQFF. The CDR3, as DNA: TGTGCCAGCAGCCAACGGCCCCAGGGGGCTTCCTACAATGAGCAGTTCTTC.

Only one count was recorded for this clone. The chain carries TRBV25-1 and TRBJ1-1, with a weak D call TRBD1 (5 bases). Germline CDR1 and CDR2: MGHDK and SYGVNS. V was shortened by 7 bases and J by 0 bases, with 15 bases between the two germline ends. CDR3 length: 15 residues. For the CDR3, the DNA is TGTGCCAGCACCTCTACAGGTTCCATGAACACTGAAGCTTTCTTT. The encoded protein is CASTSTGSMNTEAFF.

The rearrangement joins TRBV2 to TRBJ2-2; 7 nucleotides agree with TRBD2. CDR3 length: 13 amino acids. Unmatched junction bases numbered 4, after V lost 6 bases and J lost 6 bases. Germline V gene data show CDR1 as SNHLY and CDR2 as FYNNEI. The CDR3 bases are TGTGCCAGCAGGAGGGAGGGCCCCGGGGAGCTGTTTTTT. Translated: CASRREGPGELFF.

CDR3 sequence (DNA): TGTGCCAGCAGCTTAGGACGGACACCCTATGGCTACACCTTC. It encodes CASSLGRTPYGYTF. The chain has TRBV11-3 and TRBJ1-2; D possibly corresponds to TRBD1 (5 bases). V lost 1 base to trimming and J lost 4 bases, with 10 bases between them. This CDR3 is built from 14 residues. The germline V gene has CDR1 SGHNT and CDR2 YENEEA. Full variable domain (rest looked up from reference TRBV11-3 and TRBJ1-2): EAGVVQSPRYKIIEKKQPVAFWCNPISGHNTLYWYLQNLGQGPELLIRYENEEAVDDSQLPKDRFSAERLKGVDSTLKIQPAELGDSAVYLCASSLGRTPYGYTFGSGTRLTVV.

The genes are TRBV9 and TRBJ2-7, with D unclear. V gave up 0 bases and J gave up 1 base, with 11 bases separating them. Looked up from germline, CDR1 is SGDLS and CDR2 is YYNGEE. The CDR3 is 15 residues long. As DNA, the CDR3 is TGTGCCAGCAGCGTAGGCCTAGTCGAATCCTACGAGCAGTACTTC. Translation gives CASSVGLVESYEQYF.

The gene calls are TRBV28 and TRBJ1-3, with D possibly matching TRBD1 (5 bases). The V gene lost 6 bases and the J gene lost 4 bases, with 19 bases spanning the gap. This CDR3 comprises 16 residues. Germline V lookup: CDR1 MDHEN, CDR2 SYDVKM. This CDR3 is CASRLQQVASGNTIYF. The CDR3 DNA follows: TGTGCCAGCAGACTCCAACAGGTAGCCTCAGGAAACACCATATATTTT.